Listed here is a single T cell receptor beta chain. The sample originates from a study of T cell changes during pregnancy in multiple sclerosis. Profiling relied on immunoSEQ multiplex PCR, and the TCRdb table lists in-frame clones only, not all of them. The sample holds roughly 60,000 clones; around 90% are singletons and the top ten take approximately 1.5%. Germline-derived CDR1 and CDR2 are SGHRS and YFSETQ. The CDR3 loop spans 15 amino acids. The source material was peripheral blood, sampled in the second trimester of pregnancy. The sequence derives from a female donor with multiple sclerosis, enrolled in a pregnancy study. V is TRBV5-1 and J is TRBJ2-5, with D tentatively TRBD1 (6 bases). The J call may be wrong; the DNA end is better matched by TRBJ2-7. In DNA, the CDR3 is TGCGCCAGCAGCTTGGCCTTTGGCAGGGGCTACGAGCAGTACTTC. Translating it yields CASSLAFGRGYEQYF.